This T cell receptor (beta chain) was profiled in a study of blood T cell repertoires in COVID-19. The CDR3 spans 14 residues. Germline values: CDR1 SEHNR, CDR2 FQNEAQ (reference sequence). The V and J ends lost 1 base and 4 bases respectively, with 10 bases between them. The method was immunoSEQ multiplex PCR; TCRdb's version includes in-frame clones alone and lacks a portion of them. The table records about 140,000 clones, about 89% of them present only once. Turning to this clone: This sample includes further DNA sequences coding for the same CDR3.

The sequenced material came from peripheral blood. V is TRBV7-9 and J is TRBJ1-1, with D perhaps matching TRBD1 (6 bases). The TCR sequence derives from a man in his 60s with active or convalescent COVID-19. The CDR3 DNA follows: TGTGCCAGCAGCTTAGGACAGGTGGGCACTGAAGCTTTCTTT. It yields the protein CASSLGQVGTEAFF. Full variable domain (rest looked up from reference TRBV7-9 and TRBJ1-1): DTGVSQNPRHKITKRGQNVTFRCDPISEHNRLYWYRQTLGQGPEFLTYFQNEAQLEKSRLLSDRFSAERPKGSFSTLEIQRTEQGDSAMYLCASSLGQVGTEAFFGQGTRLTVV.